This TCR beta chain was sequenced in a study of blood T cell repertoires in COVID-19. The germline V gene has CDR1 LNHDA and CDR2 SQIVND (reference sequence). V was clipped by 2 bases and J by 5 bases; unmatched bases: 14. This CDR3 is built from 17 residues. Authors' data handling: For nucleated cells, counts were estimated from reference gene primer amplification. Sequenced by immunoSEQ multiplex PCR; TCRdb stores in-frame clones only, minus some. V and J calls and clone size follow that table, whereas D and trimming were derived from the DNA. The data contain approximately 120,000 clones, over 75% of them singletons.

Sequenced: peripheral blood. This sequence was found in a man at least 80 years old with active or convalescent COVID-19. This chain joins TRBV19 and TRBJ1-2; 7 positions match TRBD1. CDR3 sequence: CASSIRTIPRTGYGYTF. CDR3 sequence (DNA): TGTGCCAGTAGTATACGTACTATCCCCCGGACAGGTTATGGCTACACCTTC.